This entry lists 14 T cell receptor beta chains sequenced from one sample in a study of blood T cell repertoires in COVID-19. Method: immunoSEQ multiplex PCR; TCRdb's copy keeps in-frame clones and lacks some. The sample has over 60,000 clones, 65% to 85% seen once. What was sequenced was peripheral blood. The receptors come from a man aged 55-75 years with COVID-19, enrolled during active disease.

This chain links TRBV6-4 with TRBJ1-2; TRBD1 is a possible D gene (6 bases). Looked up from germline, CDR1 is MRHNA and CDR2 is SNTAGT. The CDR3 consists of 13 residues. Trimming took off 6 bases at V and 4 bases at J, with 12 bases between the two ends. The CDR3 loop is CASRPGHGYGYTF. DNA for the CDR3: TGTGCCAGCAGGCCGGGACACGGCTATGGCTACACCTTC.

The CDR3 region is CASSSRGGSGYEQFF. The CDR3 DNA reads as TGTGCCAGCAGTAGCAGGGGCGGGAGTGGGTATGAGCAGTTCTTC. The gene calls are TRBV6-5 and TRBJ2-1; weak D call: TRBD2 (7 bases). Trimming removed 5 bases from V and 8 bases from J, with 19 bases in between. The CDR3 covers 15 residues. The germline V gene encodes CDR1 MNHEY and CDR2 SVGAGI.

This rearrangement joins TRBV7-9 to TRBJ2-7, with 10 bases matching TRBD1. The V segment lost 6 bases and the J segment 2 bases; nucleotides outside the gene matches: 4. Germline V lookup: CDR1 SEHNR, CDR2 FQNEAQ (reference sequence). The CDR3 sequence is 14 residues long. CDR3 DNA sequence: TGTGCCAGCAGTCGGACAGGGGGTCCCTACGAGCAGTACTTC. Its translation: CASSRTGGPYEQYF.

This chain's CDR3 is CASSEGAGGVEQFF. The CDR3 nucleotides read TGTGCCAGCAGTGAAGGGGCGGGAGGGGTTGAGCAGTTCTTC. The rearrangement uses TRBV25-1 and TRBJ2-1; TRBD2 matches 9 bases. This CDR3 has 14 amino acids. J gave up 9 bases and V 2 bases, and 5 bases lay outside the gene matches. The germline V gene encodes CDR1 MGHDK and CDR2 SYGVNS.

For the CDR3, the DNA is TGTGCCAGCAGCTTAATCGGACAGAACCAAGAGACCCAGTACTTC. Translating gives CASSLIGQNQETQYF. This chain links TRBV7-3 with TRBJ2-5, with a weak D call TRBD1 (6 bases). V shed 1 base and J shed 0 bases, with 9 bases lying between them. The CDR3 has 15 residues. Per the germline V gene, CDR1 is SGHTA and CDR2 is FQGTGA.

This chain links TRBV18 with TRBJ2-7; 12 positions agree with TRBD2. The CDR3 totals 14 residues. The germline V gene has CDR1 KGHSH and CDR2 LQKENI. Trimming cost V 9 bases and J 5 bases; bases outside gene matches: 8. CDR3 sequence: CASQTSGSFDEQYF. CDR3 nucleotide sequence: TGTGCCAGTCAGACTAGCGGGAGTTTCGACGAGCAGTACTTC.

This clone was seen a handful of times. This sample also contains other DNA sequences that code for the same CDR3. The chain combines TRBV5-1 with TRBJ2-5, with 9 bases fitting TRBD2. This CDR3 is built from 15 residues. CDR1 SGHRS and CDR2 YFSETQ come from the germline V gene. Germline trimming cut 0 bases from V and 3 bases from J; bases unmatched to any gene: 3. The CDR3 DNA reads TGCGCCAGCAGCTTGGAGGCTAGCGGGGAAGAGACCCAGTACTTC. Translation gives CASSLEASGEETQYF.

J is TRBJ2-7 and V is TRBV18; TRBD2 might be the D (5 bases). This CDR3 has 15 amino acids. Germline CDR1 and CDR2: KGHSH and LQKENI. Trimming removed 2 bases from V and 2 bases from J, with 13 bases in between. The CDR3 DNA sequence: TGTGCCAGCTCACCAAATACGGGGAATACCTACGAGCAGTACTTC. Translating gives CASSPNTGNTYEQYF. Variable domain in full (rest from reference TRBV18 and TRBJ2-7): NAGVMQNPRHLVRRRGQEARLRCSPMKGHSHVYWYRQLPEEGLKFMVYLQKENIIDESGMPKERFSAEFPKEGPSILRIQQVVRGDSAAYFCASSPNTGNTYEQYFGPGTRLTVT.

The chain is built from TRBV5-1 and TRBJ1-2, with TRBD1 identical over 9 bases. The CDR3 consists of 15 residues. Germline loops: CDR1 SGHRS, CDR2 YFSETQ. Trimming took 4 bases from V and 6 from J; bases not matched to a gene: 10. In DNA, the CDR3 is TGCGCCAGCAGCCAGGGGACAGGGAGTACGAATGGCTACACCTTC. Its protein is CASSQGTGSTNGYTF.

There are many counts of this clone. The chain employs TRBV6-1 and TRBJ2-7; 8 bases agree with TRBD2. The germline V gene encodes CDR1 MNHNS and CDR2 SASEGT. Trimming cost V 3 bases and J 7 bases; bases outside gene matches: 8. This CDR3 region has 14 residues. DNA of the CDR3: TGTGCCAGCAGTGATCCCGGACTAGCTCGAGAGCAGTACTTC. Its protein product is CASSDPGLAREQYF.

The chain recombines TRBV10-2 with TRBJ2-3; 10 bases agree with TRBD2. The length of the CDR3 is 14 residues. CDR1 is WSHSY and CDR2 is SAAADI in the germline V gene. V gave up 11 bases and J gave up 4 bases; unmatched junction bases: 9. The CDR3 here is CAASPSGRADTQYF. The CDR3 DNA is TGCGCCGCCAGCCCTAGCGGGAGAGCAGATACGCAGTATTTT.

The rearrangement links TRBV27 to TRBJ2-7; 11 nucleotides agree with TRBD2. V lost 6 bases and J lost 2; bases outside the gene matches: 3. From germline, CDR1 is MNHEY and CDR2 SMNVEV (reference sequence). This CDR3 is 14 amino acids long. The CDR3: CASRGLAGAYEQYF. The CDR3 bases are TGTGCCAGCAGAGGACTAGCGGGTGCCTACGAGCAGTACTTC.

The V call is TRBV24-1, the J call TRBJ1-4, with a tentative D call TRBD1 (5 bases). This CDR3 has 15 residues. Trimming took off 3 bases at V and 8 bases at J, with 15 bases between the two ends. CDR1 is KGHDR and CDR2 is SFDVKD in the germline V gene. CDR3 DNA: TGTGCCACCAGTGATGGGGGGGGACGGCAAGAAAAACTGTTTTTT. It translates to CATSDGGGRQEKLFF.

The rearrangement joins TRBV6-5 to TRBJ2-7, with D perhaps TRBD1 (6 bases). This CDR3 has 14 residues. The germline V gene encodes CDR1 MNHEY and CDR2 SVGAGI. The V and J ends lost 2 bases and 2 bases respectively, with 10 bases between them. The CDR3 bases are TGTGCCAGCAGTTACGGGGGCCGCACCTACGAGCAGTACTTC. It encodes CASSYGGRTYEQYF.